The 16 T cell receptor beta chains given below trace back to one sample, sequenced in a study of molecular identifiers for immune sequencing clone quantification. TCRdb reanalysed the PCR reads using MiXCR and keeps one entry per CDR3 protein. Among about 640,000 distinct CDR3 sequences, roughly 21% were seen once, and the ten largest hold around 0.86%. Sequenced: naive CD8+ T cells from blood, with Jurkat cell RNA spiked in. This sample's subset: FACS-sorted CD8+CD4-CCR7+CD45RA+ naive T cells. Receptors were obtained from a human donor in good health. Some libraries in this study had Jurkat cell RNA spiked in.

Details on this clonotype: A much larger clonotype is one base distant, so this may be a read error. This chain links TRBV6-1 with TRBJ2-2; D unresolved. Looked up from germline, CDR1 is MNHNS and CDR2 is SASEGT. The CDR3 runs 14 residues. The DNA for the CDR3 is TGTACCAGCAGTGAACTTAGGTTGGCCGGGGAGCTGTTTTTT. It specifies CTSSELRLAGELFF.

This clonotype was counted many times. V usage is TRBV5-1 and J usage is TRBJ2-5; the D gene is possibly TRBD1 (6 bases). CDR1 and CDR2 (germline): SGHRS, YFSETQ. The length of the CDR3 is 16 residues. The V end lost 2 bases, the J end lost 2 bases, and 16 bases lay between the germline ends. CDR3 DNA: TGCGCCAGCAGCTTCGGTTACGGGCAGGGGCAAGAGACCCAGTACTTC. This translates into CASSFGYGQGQETQYF.

This clonotype was detected a few times. The V and J genes are TRBV19 and TRBJ1-1; D perhaps matches TRBD1 (5 bases). V was clipped by 8 bases and J by 4 bases, with 11 bases between them. The length of the CDR3 is 12 residues. Germline CDR1 LNHDA, CDR2 SQIVND (reference sequence). In DNA form, the CDR3 reads TGTGCCAGTTGGGGGGGAGTCACTGAAGCTTTCTTT. It yields the protein CASWGGVTEAFF.

Regarding this clonotype: One end of the junction varies from germline; a read error may be responsible. This sequence joins TRBV5-3 and TRBJ2-7; D is unclear. TRBV5-3 is treated as an ORF (open reading frame) with a function not yet certain. The CDR3 has 12 amino acids. CDR3 sequence: CASSYQNYEQYF. Written as DNA, the CDR3 is TGTGCCAGCAGCTACCAGAACTACGAGCAGTACTTC.

This clonotype turned up a few times. The V gene is TRBV15, the J gene TRBJ2-2; 9 nucleotides line up with TRBD1. Unmatched junction bases numbered 8, after V lost 3 bases and J lost 6 bases. CDR1 and CDR2 (germline): LNHNV, YYDKDF (reference sequence). The CDR3 runs to 16 residues. The CDR3 is CATSSKPGQGAGELFF. CDR3 nucleotides: TGTGCCACCAGCAGCAAACCGGGACAGGGTGCCGGGGAGCTGTTTTTT.

This clonotype has only a few counts. The CDR3 region has the DNA TGCGCCAGCAGCCAAGTAGCAGCGAACACCGGGGAGCTGTTTTTT. This encodes CASSQVAANTGELFF. The chain combines TRBV4-3 with TRBJ2-2; D gene uncertain. CDR3 length equals 15 residues. Germline values: CDR1 LGHNA, CDR2 YSLEER. V was pared by 1 base and J by 0 bases, with 6 bases between.

This clonotype was detected many times. The rearrangement links TRBV5-6 to TRBJ2-3; no clear D gene. The CDR3 has 16 amino acids. Germline-derived CDR1 and CDR2 are SGHDT and YYEEEE. The V end was cut by 4 bases, the J end by 0 bases, with 15 bases between. CDR3 sequence (DNA): TGTGCCAGCAGCCGGCCGATCAGATCGAGCACAGATACGCAGTATTTT. It specifies CASSRPIRSSTDTQYF.

This rearrangement joins TRBV24-1 to TRBJ2-2, with unresolved D. V dropped 4 bases and J dropped 6 bases, with 8 bases sitting between them. Germline CDR1 is KGHDR and CDR2 is SFDVKD. This CDR3 has 13 residues. The CDR3 reads CATSDLVAGELFF. In DNA form, the CDR3 reads TGTGCCACCAGTGACTTGGTGGCCGGGGAGCTGTTTTTT.

With regard to this clonotype: A much bigger clone sits one base away, suggesting this may be a read error. This chain joins TRBV21-1 and TRBJ2-7; the table's D call, TRBD1, was not checked against the DNA. TRBV21-1 is labeled a pseudogene. There are 18 residues in the CDR3. The CDR3 loop reads CASSKVDGNRGLASEQSF. CDR3 DNA: TGTGCCAGCAGCAAAGTGGACGGGAACAGGGGGCTAGCTTCCGAGCAGTCCTTC.

With respect to this clonotype: This could be a read error, since a much larger clone is one nucleotide away. The chain uses TRBV7-9 and TRBJ2-2; 9 bases line up with TRBD2. This CDR3 is built from 17 residues. The V gene's germline CDR1 is SEHNR and CDR2 FQNEAQ (reference sequence). With V trimmed by 2 bases and J by 4 bases, 8 bases remained unmatched. Here the CDR3 reads CASSLPSGEPSTGELFF. CDR3 DNA sequence: TGTGCCAGCAGCTTACCTAGCGGGGAGCCGAGCACCGGGGAGCTGTTTTTT.

This clonotype was observed at least ten times. The rearrangement uses TRBV20-1 and TRBJ2-7; TRBD2 agrees at 10 bases. Germline V lookup: CDR1 DFQATT, CDR2 SNEGSKA (reference sequence). The ends lost 6 bases at V and 3 bases at J; junction bases unmatched: 11. This CDR3 contains 15 residues. CDR3 region: CSAWTEREGHYEQYF. CDR3 coding DNA: TGCAGTGCGTGGACAGAGCGGGAGGGCCACTACGAGCAGTACTTC.

The J gene is TRBJ2-5, the V gene TRBV3-1; TRBD1 matches at 8 bases. CDR3 size: 15 residues. V dropped 7 bases and J dropped 2; count of bases not matched to a gene: 9. From germline, CDR1 is LGHDT and CDR2 YNNKEL (reference sequence). CDR3 DNA sequence: TGTGCCAGCAACCACCACACAGGGGGGCAAGAGACCCAGTACTTC. Translating it yields CASNHHTGGQETQYF.

This clonotype was counted ten times or more. The chain combines TRBV23-1 with TRBJ2-6; D tentatively reads TRBD1 or TRBD2 (5 bases each). Being an ORF, TRBV23-1 has a function that is uncertain. V lost 0 bases, J lost 0 bases, and 9 bases lay in between. The CDR3 sequence is 17 residues long. The CDR3 loop is CASSQSGGNSGANVLTF. Written as DNA, the CDR3 is TGCGCCAGCAGTCAATCTGGGGGAAACTCTGGGGCCAACGTCCTGACTTTC.

The chain has TRBV7-6 and TRBJ2-7; D gene uncertain. This CDR3 region has 16 residues. Trimming removed 5 bases from V and 0 bases from J, with 17 bases in between. Germline lookup yields CDR1 SGHVS and CDR2 FNYEAQ. The CDR3 bases are TGTGCCAGCAGCCCAGGAGCAGGAAGGAGCTCCTACGAGCAGTACTTC. Protein: CASSPGAGRSSYEQYF.

This clonotype was counted at least ten times. The rearrangement uses TRBV19 and TRBJ2-3; D might be TRBD2 (6 bases). The CDR3 contains 15 residues. V was trimmed by 1 base and J by 4 bases, leaving 12 bases between them. Germline-derived CDR1 and CDR2 are LNHDA and SQIVND (reference sequence). The DNA for the CDR3 is TGTGCCAGTAGTATAGCGACTAGTGGAGCAGATACGCAGTATTTT. As protein: CASSIATSGADTQYF. Filled out from reference TRBV19 and TRBJ2-3, the complete variable domain reads DGGITQSPKYLFRKEGQNVTLSCEQNLNHDAMYWYRQDPGQGLRLIYYSQIVNDFQKGDIAEGYSVSREKKESFPLTVTSAQKNPTAFYLCASSIATSGADTQYFGPGTRLTVL.

This clonotype was counted ten times or more. The chain joins TRBV6-5 to TRBJ2-3; no clear D gene. CDR1 and CDR2 from the germline V gene are MNHEY and SVGAGI. Trimming took off 2 bases at V and 0 bases at J, with 12 bases between the two ends. The CDR3 extends over 16 amino acids. CDR3 nucleotides: TGTGCCAGCAGTTACGGAATAGGGTCTAGCACAGATACGCAGTATTTT. Translation: CASSYGIGSSTDTQYF.